This TCR beta chain was captured in a study of human T cells and chemical hapten exposure. TCRdb analysed the RACE reads with MiXCR anew, one entry per CDR3 protein. Among about 41,000 distinct CDR3 sequences, 4% were seen once, and the ten largest hold over 25%. This clonotype has a count of ten or more. CDR3 size: 17 residues. Trimming stripped 5 bases from V and 4 bases from J, with 23 bases between. The time point denotes: patch test 1, 2 weeks after DPC sensitization. Described treatment: therapeutic diphenylcyclopropenone sensitization with weekly scalp DPC. It was from unfractionated whole blood that total RNA was extracted.

The sequenced sample was whole blood, obtained in connection with sensitization to the hapten diphenylcyclopropenone (DPC). The gene calls are TRBV12-3 or TRBV12-4 and TRBJ2-5; D is possibly TRBD2 (6 bases). This TCR derives from a man aged 50 to 60 with alopecia areata. Some clones in this sample may be carry-over from other donors' samples. CDR3 protein: CASSPYKGGTPRETQYF. The CDR3 DNA is TGTGCCAGCAGTCCTTACAAAGGCGGGACCCCCAGAGAGACCCAGTACTTC.